In its sample, the clone carrying this T cell receptor beta chain was seen once. The validation cohort, a group of 90 to 150 subjects, included the donors and was separate from the approximately 650-subject first cohort. These data belong to a study of cytomegalovirus exposure and HLA in healthy donors. The data were produced by immunoSEQ multiplex PCR, yet TCRdb's version contains in-frame clones alone and is incomplete. The sample yields 140,000 or so clones, roughly nine tenths seen once. Germline lookup yields CDR1 MNHNY and CDR2 SVGAGI (reference sequence). The V gene end was trimmed by 8 bases and the J gene end by 3 bases; junction bases not matched to a gene: 8. CDR3 length: 15 amino acids.

Sequenced input: PBMCs. The J gene is TRBJ2-1, the V gene TRBV6-6; 9 nucleotides agree with TRBD1. The TCR comes from a woman aged 18-29 years in good health and CMV-seropositive. CDR3 region: CASLRRQGDYNEQFF. The CDR3 nucleotides read TGTGCCAGCCTTAGAAGACAGGGGGACTACAATGAGCAGTTCTTC.